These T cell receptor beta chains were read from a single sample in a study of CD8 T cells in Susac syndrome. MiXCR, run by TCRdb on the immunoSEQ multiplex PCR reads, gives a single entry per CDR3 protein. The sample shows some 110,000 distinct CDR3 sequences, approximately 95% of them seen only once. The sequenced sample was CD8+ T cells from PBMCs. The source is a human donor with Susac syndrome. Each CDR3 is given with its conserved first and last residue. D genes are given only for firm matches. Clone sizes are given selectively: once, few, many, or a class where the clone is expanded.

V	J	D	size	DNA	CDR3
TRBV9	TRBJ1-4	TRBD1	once	TGTGCCAGCAGCGTAGGGGGACAGGATAATGAAAAACTGTTTTTT	CASSVGGQDNEKLFF
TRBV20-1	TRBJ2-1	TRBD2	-	TGCAGTGCTTTTAGCGGGGGGAGCTCCTACAATGAGCAGTTCTTC	CSAFSGGSSYNEQFF
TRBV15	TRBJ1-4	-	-	TGTGCCACCAGCAGAGTTACGATACAGGTCGAGGATGAAAAACTGTTTTTT	CATSRVTIQVEDEKLFF
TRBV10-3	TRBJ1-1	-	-	TGTGCCATCAGTGAGAGGGCAGTTGAAGCTTTCTTT	CAISERAVEAFF
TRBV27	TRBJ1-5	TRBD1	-	TGTGCCAGCAGTTTTGGGACAGGGGGACAGCCCCAGCATTTT	CASSFGTGGQPQHF
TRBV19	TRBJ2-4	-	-	TGTGCCAGTAGTGGAGCAGGGAGTAAAAACATTCAGTACTTC	CASSGAGSKNIQYF
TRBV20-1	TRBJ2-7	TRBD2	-	TGCAGTGCTAGTTCCTCCGGGACTAGCGGAGTGATAAGCTCCTACGAGCAGTACTTC	CSASSSGTSGVISSYEQYF
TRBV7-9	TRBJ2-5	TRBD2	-	TGTGCCACCCTCCTAGCGGGGGCCTACCAAGAGACCCAGTACTTC	CATLLAGAYQETQYF
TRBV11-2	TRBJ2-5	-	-	TGTGCCAGCAGCTTAGAATTTACAGGCGAGACCCAGTACTTC	CASSLEFTGETQYF
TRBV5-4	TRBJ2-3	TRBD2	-	TGTGCCAGCTTTGGCGGGGGACTCACAGATACGCAGTATTTT	CASFGGGLTDTQYF
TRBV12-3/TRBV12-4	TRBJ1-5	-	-	TGTGCCAGCAGTTTGGGCATGCACCAGCCCCAGCATTTT	CASSLGMHQPQHF
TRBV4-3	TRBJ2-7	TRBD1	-	TGCGCCAGCAGCGAGGCAGGGGGCCAATACGAGCAGTACTTC	CASSEAGGQYEQYF
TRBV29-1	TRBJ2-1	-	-	TGCAGCGTTGGTCCCGGGGCTCGGGACTACAATGAGCAGTTCTTC	CSVGPGARDYNEQFF
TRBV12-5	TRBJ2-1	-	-	TGTGCTAGTGGTTTAGGAAGGGATGAGCAGTTCTTC	CASGLGRDEQFF
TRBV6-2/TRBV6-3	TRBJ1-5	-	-	TGTGCCAGCAGTGAGTATGAACCGACCCATAATCAGCCCCAGCATTTT	CASSEYEPTHNQPQHF
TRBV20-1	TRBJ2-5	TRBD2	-	TGCAGTGCTAGAGAACCGGGACTAGCGGGGCAAGAGACCCAGTACTTC	CSAREPGLAGQETQYF
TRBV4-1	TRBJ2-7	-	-	TGCGCCAGCAGCCAAGCCGGCGGAGCCTACGAGCAGTACTTC	CASSQAGGAYEQYF
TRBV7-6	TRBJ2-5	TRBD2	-	TGTGCCAGCAGCTTAGGTGGTAGCGGGGGTGAGACCCAGTACTTC	CASSLGGSGGETQYF
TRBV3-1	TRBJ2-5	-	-	TGTGCCAGCAGCCCACGGGGGGCGCAAGAGACCCAGTACTTC	CASSPRGAQETQYF
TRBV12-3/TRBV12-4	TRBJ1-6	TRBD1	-	TGTGCCAGCAGATCAGGGGGAAATTCACCCCTCCACTTT	CASRSGGNSPLHF
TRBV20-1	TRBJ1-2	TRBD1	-	TGCAGTGGCCCAGACAGGGGCCCTCATGGCTACACCTTC	CSGPDRGPHGYTF
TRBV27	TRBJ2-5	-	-	TGTGCCAGCAGCCCCCTCCGGGAGCAAGAGACCCAGTACTTC	CASSPLREQETQYF
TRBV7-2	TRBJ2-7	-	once	TGTGCCAGCAGCTTGCAGGGTTTCAACGAGCAGTACTTC	CASSLQGFNEQYF
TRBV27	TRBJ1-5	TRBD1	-	TGTGCCAGCAGACTTAACAGGGGAACCAATCAGCCCCAGCATTTT	CASRLNRGTNQPQHF
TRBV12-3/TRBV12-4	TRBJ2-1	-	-	TGTGCCAGCAGTCTATTACTCAATGAGCAGTTCTTC	CASSLLLNEQFF
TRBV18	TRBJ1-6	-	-	TGTGCCAGCTCACCGGGGGGCTATAATTCACCCCTCCACTTT	CASSPGGYNSPLHF
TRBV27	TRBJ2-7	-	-	TGTGCCAGTCACTACAACCACGAGCAGTACTTC	CASHYNHEQYF
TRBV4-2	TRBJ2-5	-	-	TGTGCCAGCAGCCCGACGGTAAAAGAGACCCAGTACTTC	CASSPTVKETQYF
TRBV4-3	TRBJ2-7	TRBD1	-	TGCGCCAGCAGCCAAGGGGACAGGGAAAGGTCCTACGAGCAGTACTTC	CASSQGDRERSYEQYF
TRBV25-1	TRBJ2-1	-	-	TGTGCCAGCACTGGGAAATACAATGAGCAGTTCTTC	CASTGKYNEQFF
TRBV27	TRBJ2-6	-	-	TGTGCCAGCAGGGACTTGCCCTCTGGGGCCAACGTCCTGACTTTC	CASRDLPSGANVLTF
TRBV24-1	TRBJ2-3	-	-	TGTGCCACCAGTGATCAGGAGGAGGTTAGAACAGATACGCAGTATTTT	CATSDQEEVRTDTQYF
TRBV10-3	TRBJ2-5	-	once	TGTGCCATCAGTGAGTCGAGTGAGACCCAGTACTTC	CAISESSETQYF
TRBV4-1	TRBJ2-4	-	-	TGCGCCAGCAGCCAGCTCGGGGGCTATGAAAACATTCAGTACTTC	CASSQLGGYENIQYF
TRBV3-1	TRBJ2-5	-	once	TGTGCCAGCAGCCAAGAAGGCCCCCCTCGCCCGGAGACCCAGTACTTC	CASSQEGPPRPETQYF
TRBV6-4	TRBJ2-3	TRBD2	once	TGTGCCAGCAGTGAAGCGGGGGGTGCGACAGATACGCAGTATTTT	CASSEAGGATDTQYF